This TCR beta chain was sequenced in a study of Graves' ophthalmopathy and Graves' hyperthyroidism. Beta-chain TCR CDR3 regions were amplified from RNA transcripts. Investigators did first-round RT-PCR with HTBI primers, then second-round multiplex PCR. MiXCR was run by TCRdb on the multiplex PCR reads, yielding one entry per CDR3 protein. This repertoire shows 650,000 to 900,000 distinct CDR3 sequences, approximately 40% found once; its top ten account for roughly 45%. This clonotype was seen ten or more times. Germline CDR1 LNHDA, CDR2 SQIVND (reference sequence). The junction had 4 bases not matched to a gene; V was cut back by 5 bases and J by 5 bases. The CDR3 is made up of 14 amino acids.

Sequencing used peripheral blood. The TCR was taken from an adult man with Graves' ophthalmopathy. The chain has TRBV19 and TRBJ1-5; TRBD1 matches 9 bases. The CDR3 reads CASSLRTGDQPQHF. Here the CDR3 DNA reads TGTGCCAGTAGTCTACGGACAGGGGATCAGCCCCAGCATTTT.